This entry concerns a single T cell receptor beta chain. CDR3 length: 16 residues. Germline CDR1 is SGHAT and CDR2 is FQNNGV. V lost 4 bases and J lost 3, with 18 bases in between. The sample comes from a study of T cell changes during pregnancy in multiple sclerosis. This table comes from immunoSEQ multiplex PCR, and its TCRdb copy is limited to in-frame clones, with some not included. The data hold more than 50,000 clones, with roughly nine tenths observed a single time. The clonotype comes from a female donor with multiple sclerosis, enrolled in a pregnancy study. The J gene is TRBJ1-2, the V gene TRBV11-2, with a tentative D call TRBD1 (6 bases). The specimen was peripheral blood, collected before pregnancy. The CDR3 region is CASSSTFRQDDYGYTF. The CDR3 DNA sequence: TGTGCCAGCAGCTCCACTTTTAGACAGGATGACTATGGCTACACCTTC.